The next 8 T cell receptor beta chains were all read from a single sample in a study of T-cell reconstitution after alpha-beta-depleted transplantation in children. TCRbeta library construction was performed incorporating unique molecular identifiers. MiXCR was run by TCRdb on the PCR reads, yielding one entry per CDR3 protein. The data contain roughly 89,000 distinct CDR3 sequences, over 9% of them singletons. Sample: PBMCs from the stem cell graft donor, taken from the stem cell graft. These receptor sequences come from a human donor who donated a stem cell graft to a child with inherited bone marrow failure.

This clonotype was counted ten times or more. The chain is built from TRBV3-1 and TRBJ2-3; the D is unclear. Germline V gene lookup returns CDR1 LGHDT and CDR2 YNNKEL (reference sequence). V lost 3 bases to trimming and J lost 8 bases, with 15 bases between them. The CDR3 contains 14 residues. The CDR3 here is CASSHSGSSTTQYF. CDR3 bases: TGTGCCAGCAGCCACTCCGGGTCCTCCACTACGCAGTATTTT.

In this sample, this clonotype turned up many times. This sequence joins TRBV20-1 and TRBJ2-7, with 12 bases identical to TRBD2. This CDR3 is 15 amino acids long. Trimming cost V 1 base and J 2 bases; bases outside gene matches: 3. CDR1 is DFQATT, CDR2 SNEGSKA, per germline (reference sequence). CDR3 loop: CSARGTSGRPYEQYF. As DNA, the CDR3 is TGCAGTGCTAGAGGAACTAGCGGGAGGCCCTACGAGCAGTACTTC.

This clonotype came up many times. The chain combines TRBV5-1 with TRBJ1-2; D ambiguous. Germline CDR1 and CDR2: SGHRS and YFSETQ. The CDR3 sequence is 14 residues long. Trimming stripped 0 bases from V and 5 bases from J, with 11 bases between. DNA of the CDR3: TGCGCCAGCAGCTTGGATTGGGGAGGTTATGGCTACACCTTC. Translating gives CASSLDWGGYGYTF.

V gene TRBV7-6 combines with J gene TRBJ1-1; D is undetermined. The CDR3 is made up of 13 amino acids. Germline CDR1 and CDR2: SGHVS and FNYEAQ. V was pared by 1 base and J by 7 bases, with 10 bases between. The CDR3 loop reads CASSLEIGLEAFF. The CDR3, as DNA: TGTGCCAGCAGCTTAGAGATCGGCCTTGAAGCTTTCTTT.

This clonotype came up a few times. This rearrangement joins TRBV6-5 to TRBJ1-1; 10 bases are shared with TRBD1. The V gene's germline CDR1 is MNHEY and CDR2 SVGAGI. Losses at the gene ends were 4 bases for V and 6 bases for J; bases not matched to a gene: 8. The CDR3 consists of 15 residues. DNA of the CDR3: TGTGCCAGCAGTTTGAAGACAGGGGGCTTCGCTGAAGCTTTCTTT. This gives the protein CASSLKTGGFAEAFF.

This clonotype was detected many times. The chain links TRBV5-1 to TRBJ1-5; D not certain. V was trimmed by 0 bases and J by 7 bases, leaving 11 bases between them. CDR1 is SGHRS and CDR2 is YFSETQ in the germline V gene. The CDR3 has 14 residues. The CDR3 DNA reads TGCGCCAGCAGCTTGGGGGCTCCGGGACAGCCCCAGCATTTT. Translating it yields CASSLGAPGQPQHF. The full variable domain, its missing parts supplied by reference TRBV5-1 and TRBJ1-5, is KAGVTQTPRYLIKTRGQQVTLSCSPISGHRSVSWYQQTPGQGLQFLFEYFSETQRNKGNFPGRFSGRQFSNSRSEMNVSTLELGDSALYLCASSLGAPGQPQHFGDGTRLSIL.

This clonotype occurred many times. The CDR3 DNA reads TGTGCCAGCAGCTCACGACGGGTTCTGAATGAAAAACTGTTTTTT. This sequence encodes CASSSRRVLNEKLFF. This sequence joins TRBV12-3 or TRBV12-4 and TRBJ1-4; D is uncertain. This CDR3 has 15 amino acids. The ends were cut back, 6 bases at V and 5 bases at J, with 16 bases in the middle.

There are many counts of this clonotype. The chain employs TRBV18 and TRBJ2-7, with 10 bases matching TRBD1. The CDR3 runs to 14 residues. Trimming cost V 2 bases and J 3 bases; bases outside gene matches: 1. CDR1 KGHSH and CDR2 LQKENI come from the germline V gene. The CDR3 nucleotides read TGTGCCAGCTCACCAGGGGACAGGGGCTACGAGCAGTACTTC. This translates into CASSPGDRGYEQYF.